This paragraph reports one T cell receptor (beta chain). Sequencing used immunoSEQ multiplex PCR; TCRdb keeps in-frame clones, though not all of them. The data show about 70,000 clones, about nine tenths seen once. Germline V gives CDR1 SEHNR, CDR2 FQNEAQ (reference sequence). V was clipped by 6 bases and J by 1 base; unmatched bases: 6. This CDR3 spans 14 amino acids. The data derive from a study of blood T cell repertoires in COVID-19. Sequencing was performed on peripheral blood. The chain links TRBV7-9 to TRBJ2-7; TRBD1 aligns across 7 bases. This clonotype originated in a woman aged 60-70 years with acute or convalescent COVID-19. As DNA, the CDR3 is TGTGCCAGCAGATCTCGGACAGGATCCTACGAGCAGTACTTC. Protein sequence: CASRSRTGSYEQYF.